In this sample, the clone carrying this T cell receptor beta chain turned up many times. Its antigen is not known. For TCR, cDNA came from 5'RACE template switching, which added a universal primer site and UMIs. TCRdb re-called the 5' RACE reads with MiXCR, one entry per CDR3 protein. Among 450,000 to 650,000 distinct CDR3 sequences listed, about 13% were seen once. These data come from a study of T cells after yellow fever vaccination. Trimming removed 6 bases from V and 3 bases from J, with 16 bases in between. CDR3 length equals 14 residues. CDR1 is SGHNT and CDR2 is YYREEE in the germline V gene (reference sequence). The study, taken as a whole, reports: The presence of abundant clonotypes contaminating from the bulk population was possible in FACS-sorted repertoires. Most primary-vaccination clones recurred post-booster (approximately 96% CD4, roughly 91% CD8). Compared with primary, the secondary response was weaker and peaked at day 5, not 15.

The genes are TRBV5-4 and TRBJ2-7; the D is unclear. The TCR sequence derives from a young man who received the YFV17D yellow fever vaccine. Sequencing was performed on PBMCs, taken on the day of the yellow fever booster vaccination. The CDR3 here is CASTGGPGSYEQYF. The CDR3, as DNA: TGTGCCAGCACCGGTGGCCCAGGCAGCTACGAGCAGTACTTC.